Below, one T cell receptor beta chain is given with its context. Its antigen is currently unknown. Trimming stripped 6 bases from V and 6 bases from J, with 9 bases between. The CDR3 consists of 12 residues. Germline V lookup: CDR1 SNHLY, CDR2 FYNNEI. Repertoires were generated with immunoSEQ multiplex PCR, while TCRdb's copy carries only in-frame clones and drops some. The table includes about 86,000 clones, around 89% detected once. This entry belongs to a study of graft-versus-host responses after intestinal transplantation. This sample comprised unstimulated CD4+ T cells sorted from spleen or lymph node cells, obtained before transplant. The receptor comes from a human donor who was the organ donor for an intestinal transplant. This chain links TRBV2 with TRBJ1-3; TRBD1 might be the D (6 bases). CDR3 region: CASRNRVNTIYF. The CDR3, as DNA: TGTGCCAGCAGGAACAGGGTAAACACCATATATTTT. The variable domain in full, completed from reference TRBV2 and TRBJ1-3, reads EPEVTQTPSHQVTQMGQEVILRCVPISNHLYFYWYRQILGQKVEFLVSFYNNEISEKSEIFDDQFSVERPDGSNFTLKIRSTKLEDSAMYFCASRNRVNTIYFGEGSWLTVV.